Listed below are T cell receptor beta chains from one sample, sequenced in a study of shared T cell receptors in the human thymus. Using immunoSEQ multiplex PCR, the repertoire was profiled, and TCRdb retains in-frame clones only, with some absent. The sample records over 350,000 clones, 95% being singletons. Sequencing was carried out using thymocytes. The receptor source for this set is a human donor. CDR3s include the opening cysteine and the closing phenylalanine or tryptophan. Each record gives: D gene, V gene, clone size, J gene, CDR3 DNA, CDR3 protein. The D gene is left open where the match is weak. Not all rows give a size; the values are once, few, many and, for expanded clones, a class.

D gene: -; V gene: TRBV5-1; clone size: once; J gene: TRBJ2-3; CDR3 DNA: TGCGCCAGCAGTTATTACACCACAGATACGCAGTATTTT; CDR3 protein: CASSYYTTDTQYF
D gene: -; V gene: TRBV18; clone size: -; J gene: TRBJ2-5; CDR3 DNA: TGTGCCAGCTCACCTTTCCGGGACGGATATGACAATCCACAAGAGACCCAGTACTTC; CDR3 protein: CASSPFRDGYDNPQETQYF
D gene: -; V gene: TRBV28; clone size: -; J gene: TRBJ2-7; CDR3 DNA: TGTGCCAGCAGTTTAGACAGTTCCTACGAGCAGTACTTC; CDR3 protein: CASSLDSSYEQYF
D gene: -; V gene: TRBV10-3; clone size: -; J gene: TRBJ2-1; CDR3 DNA: TGTGCCATCAGTGAGTCGACTCGGACCAGACGGTCCTACAATGAGCAGTTCTTC; CDR3 protein: CAISESTRTRRSYNEQFF
D gene: TRBD1; V gene: TRBV5-4; clone size: -; J gene: TRBJ2-3; CDR3 DNA: TGTGCCAGCAGTGAAAATAGGGACAGGCAAACAGATACGCAGTATTTT; CDR3 protein: CASSENRDRQTDTQYF
D gene: -; V gene: TRBV5-1; clone size: -; J gene: TRBJ2-6; CDR3 DNA: TGCGCCAGCAGTAACTCTCAAAAGGGACGATTACTCTCTGGGGCCAACGTCCTGACTTTC; CDR3 protein: CASSNSQKGRLLSGANVLTF
D gene: TRBD1; V gene: TRBV7-8; clone size: -; J gene: TRBJ2-6; CDR3 DNA: TGTGCCAGCAGCCCCCGGGACAGCAGCTCTGGGGCCAACGTCCTGACTTTC; CDR3 protein: CASSPRDSSSGANVLTF
D gene: TRBD2; V gene: TRBV27; clone size: -; J gene: TRBJ2-3; CDR3 DNA: TGTGCCAGCAGCCGTAGGACTAGCGGGACAGATACGCAGTATTTT; CDR3 protein: CASSRRTSGTDTQYF
D gene: TRBD2; V gene: TRBV28; clone size: once; J gene: TRBJ2-1; CDR3 DNA: TGTGCCAGCAGTACCCTAGCGGGAGACCGGTACTCCTACAATGAGCAGTTCTTC; CDR3 protein: CASSTLAGDRYSYNEQFF
D gene: -; V gene: TRBV7-2; clone size: -; J gene: TRBJ2-1; CDR3 DNA: TGTGCCAGCAGCCAGTCTCGGGGAGCGGACTACAATGAGCAGTTCTTC; CDR3 protein: CASSQSRGADYNEQFF
D gene: TRBD1; V gene: TRBV14; clone size: -; J gene: TRBJ2-7; CDR3 DNA: TGTGCCAGCAGCTCACCCACGGGGGGACAGGGGGAGCGCTACGAGCAGTACTTC; CDR3 protein: CASSSPTGGQGERYEQYF
D gene: -; V gene: TRBV19; clone size: -; J gene: TRBJ1-5; CDR3 DNA: TGTGCCAGTTCAACAGGTCATCAGCCCCAGCATTTT; CDR3 protein: CASSTGHQPQHF
D gene: TRBD2; V gene: TRBV6-5; clone size: few; J gene: TRBJ2-7; CDR3 DNA: TGTGCCAGCAGTTACTCTCGGAGCGGGAGGAACGGGGAGCAGTACTTC; CDR3 protein: CASSYSRSGRNGEQYF
D gene: TRBD2; V gene: TRBV6-5; clone size: -; J gene: TRBJ2-7; CDR3 DNA: TGTGCCAGCAGGGCAGCGGGGTCCTACGAGCAGTACTTC; CDR3 protein: CASRAAGSYEQYF
D gene: TRBD2; V gene: TRBV27; clone size: -; J gene: TRBJ2-1; CDR3 DNA: TGTGCCAGCAGTTCAACTAGCGACTACAATGAGCAGTTCTTC; CDR3 protein: CASSSTSDYNEQFF
D gene: -; V gene: TRBV27; clone size: -; J gene: TRBJ2-1; CDR3 DNA: TGTGCCAGCAGTTTCGGCTGGACCTCCTACAATGAGCAGTTCTTC; CDR3 protein: CASSFGWTSYNEQFF
D gene: TRBD1; V gene: TRBV6-5; clone size: -; J gene: TRBJ1-1; CDR3 DNA: TGTGCCAGCAGCCAGACTGGACAGGCGAACACTGAAGCTTTCTTT; CDR3 protein: CASSQTGQANTEAFF
D gene: TRBD2; V gene: TRBV7-2; clone size: -; J gene: TRBJ2-1; CDR3 DNA: TGTGCCAGCAGCTTACACGGGACTAGCGGCGACAATGAGCAGTTCTTC; CDR3 protein: CASSLHGTSGDNEQFF
D gene: -; V gene: TRBV4-3; clone size: -; J gene: TRBJ1-4; CDR3 DNA: TGCGCCAGCAGCCAAGGAGGGGAGATTGAAAAACTGTTTTTT; CDR3 protein: CASSQGGEIEKLFF
D gene: TRBD2; V gene: TRBV7-6; clone size: -; J gene: TRBJ2-2; CDR3 DNA: TGTGCCAGCAGCTTAGCACCAGCGGGAGCGTACACCGGGGAGCTGTTTTTT; CDR3 protein: CASSLAPAGAYTGELFF
D gene: TRBD1; V gene: TRBV5-5; clone size: -; J gene: TRBJ1-2; CDR3 DNA: TGTGCCAGCAGCCGCCGGGACTCGGACAGGGTTTTAGCTTATGGCTACACCTTC; CDR3 protein: CASSRRDSDRVLAYGYTF
D gene: -; V gene: TRBV28; clone size: -; J gene: TRBJ1-1; CDR3 DNA: TGTGCCAGCCGAGCAGTCGGGTCCATACCGAACACTGAAGCTTTCTTT; CDR3 protein: CASRAVGSIPNTEAFF
D gene: -; V gene: TRBV28; clone size: -; J gene: TRBJ2-7; CDR3 DNA: TGTGCCAGCAGCCTGGAGGGTGTCTTTTCCTACGAGCAGTACTTC; CDR3 protein: CASSLEGVFSYEQYF
D gene: TRBD1; V gene: TRBV19; clone size: -; J gene: TRBJ2-2; CDR3 DNA: TGTGCCAGTAGTGCCGGGACAGGGAGATTCGGGGAGCTGTTTTTT; CDR3 protein: CASSAGTGRFGELFF
D gene: TRBD1; V gene: TRBV28; clone size: -; J gene: TRBJ1-1; CDR3 DNA: TGTGCCAGCAGTGCCGACAGGGCACCTGAAGCTTTCTTT; CDR3 protein: CASSADRAPEAFF
D gene: TRBD1; V gene: TRBV19; clone size: -; J gene: TRBJ2-2; CDR3 DNA: TGTGCCAGTAGTATACAGGGGGCGAACACCGGGGAGCTGTTTTTT; CDR3 protein: CASSIQGANTGELFF
D gene: -; V gene: TRBV28; clone size: -; J gene: TRBJ2-5; CDR3 DNA: TGTGCCAGCAGTTCCTGGGGGCACGAAAAACAAGAGACCCAGTACTTC; CDR3 protein: CASSSWGHEKQETQYF
D gene: -; V gene: TRBV10-3; clone size: -; J gene: TRBJ2-1; CDR3 DNA: TGTGCCATCAGTGAGTCGCAAGGGGAGGTAACTTCCTACAATGAGCAGTTCTTC; CDR3 protein: CAISESQGEVTSYNEQFF
D gene: TRBD1; V gene: TRBV7-2; clone size: -; J gene: TRBJ2-7; CDR3 DNA: TGTGCCAGCAGCTTGGGACAGGCATACTCCTACGAGCAGTACTTC; CDR3 protein: CASSLGQAYSYEQYF
D gene: -; V gene: TRBV11-2; clone size: -; J gene: TRBJ1-2; CDR3 DNA: TGTGCCAGCAGCTTATCGGGGGGTTGGACTGGCTACACCTTC; CDR3 protein: CASSLSGGWTGYTF
D gene: -; V gene: TRBV28; clone size: -; J gene: TRBJ2-2; CDR3 DNA: TGTGCCAGCAGTTTCCCGGACTTCCCGAACACCGGGGAGCTGTTTTTT; CDR3 protein: CASSFPDFPNTGELFF
D gene: TRBD1; V gene: TRBV4-3; clone size: -; J gene: TRBJ2-7; CDR3 DNA: TGCGCCAGCAGCCAATCCCCGGACAGGGCCCCCTACGAGCAGTACTTC; CDR3 protein: CASSQSPDRAPYEQYF
D gene: TRBD1; V gene: TRBV27; clone size: -; J gene: TRBJ2-1; CDR3 DNA: TGTGCCAGCAGTGGGATACAGGGGGGTGAGCAGTTCTTC; CDR3 protein: CASSGIQGGEQFF
D gene: TRBD2; V gene: TRBV5-4; clone size: -; J gene: TRBJ2-1; CDR3 DNA: TGTGCCAGCACCTCCGCGGGAGGGTGTGAGCAGTTCTTC; CDR3 protein: CASTSAGGCEQFF
D gene: -; V gene: TRBV27; clone size: -; J gene: TRBJ2-6; CDR3 DNA: TGTGCCAGCCGAAAATCCGGGACAGGGGCCAACGTCCTGACTTTC; CDR3 protein: CASRKSGTGANVLTF
D gene: -; V gene: TRBV7-3; clone size: -; J gene: TRBJ2-3; CDR3 DNA: TGTGCCAGCAGCTTTTTCCCCCTCACCCTCCCAGATACGCAGTATTTT; CDR3 protein: CASSFFPLTLPDTQYF
D gene: TRBD1; V gene: TRBV18; clone size: -; J gene: TRBJ2-7; CDR3 DNA: TGTGCCAGCTCACCACCAGGGGGCGCGAGGCTCTCCTACGAGCAGTACTTC; CDR3 protein: CASSPPGGARLSYEQYF
D gene: -; V gene: TRBV2; clone size: -; J gene: TRBJ2-2; CDR3 DNA: TGTGCCAGCAGGTTCGAGCGCCTCTACCCCGCGAACACCGGGGAGCTGTTTTTT; CDR3 protein: CASRFERLYPANTGELFF
D gene: -; V gene: TRBV2; clone size: -; J gene: TRBJ2-1; CDR3 DNA: TGTGCCAGCAGTGTTGGCTCCGAATCGGATGCCAATGAGCAGTTCTTC; CDR3 protein: CASSVGSESDANEQFF
D gene: -; V gene: TRBV19; clone size: few; J gene: TRBJ1-5; CDR3 DNA: TGTGCCAGTAGTCTTTGTGATCAGCCCCAGCATTTT; CDR3 protein: CASSLCDQPQHF
D gene: -; V gene: TRBV27; clone size: -; J gene: TRBJ1-2; CDR3 DNA: TGTGCCAGCAGTTTATCGATATCCCCCAGGAGGGGAGGGTATGTCAAGTACTATGGCTACACCTTC; CDR3 protein: CASSLSISPRRGGYVKYYGYTF
D gene: TRBD1; V gene: TRBV11-2; clone size: -; J gene: TRBJ2-5; CDR3 DNA: TGTGCCAGCACCGTCCCGTCAGGGGGAGAGACCCAGTACTTC; CDR3 protein: CASTVPSGGETQYF
D gene: TRBD2; V gene: TRBV6-1; clone size: -; J gene: TRBJ2-7; CDR3 DNA: TGTGCCAGCAGTGAGGGGGGCCTAGCGGGTTACGAGCAGTACTTC; CDR3 protein: CASSEGGLAGYEQYF
D gene: -; V gene: TRBV4-3; clone size: -; J gene: TRBJ2-7; CDR3 DNA: TGCGCCAGCAGCCAAGAGCGGCGGGACGGTGACGAGCAGTACTTC; CDR3 protein: CASSQERRDGDEQYF
D gene: -; V gene: TRBV4-1; clone size: -; J gene: TRBJ2-1; CDR3 DNA: TGCGCCAGCAGCCAAGTGACTGGAGCGGATGAGCAGTTCTTC; CDR3 protein: CASSQVTGADEQFF
D gene: -; V gene: TRBV2; clone size: -; J gene: TRBJ1-4; CDR3 DNA: TGTGCCAGCAGTTGGACAACAACTAATGAAAAACTGTTTTTT; CDR3 protein: CASSWTTTNEKLFF
D gene: TRBD1; V gene: TRBV7-9; clone size: -; J gene: TRBJ1-2; CDR3 DNA: TGTGCCAGCAGTTATGACAGGGCAGATGGCTACACCTTC; CDR3 protein: CASSYDRADGYTF
D gene: -; V gene: TRBV18; clone size: -; J gene: TRBJ2-3; CDR3 DNA: TGTGCCAGCTCACCACCAGATTATTCGTCCACAGATACGCAGTATTTT; CDR3 protein: CASSPPDYSSTDTQYF